This T cell receptor (beta chain) was obtained from a study of cytomegalovirus exposure and HLA in healthy donors. V was pared by 5 bases and J by 0 bases, with 7 bases between. The CDR3 totals 13 residues. The germline V gene has CDR1 MGHDK and CDR2 SYGVNS. PCR primers comprised 60 Vbeta and 13 Jbeta primers. Method: immunoSEQ multiplex PCR; TCRdb's copy keeps in-frame clones and lacks some. The top ten hold over 2.5% of the sample, which has roughly 180,000 clones, about 75% seen once. This sequence joins TRBV25-1 and TRBJ1-2, with D tentatively TRBD1 (5 bases). This receptor was identified in a female donor in good health and CMV-seronegative. Sequenced input: PBMCs. The DNA for the CDR3 is TGTGCCAGCAGTACAGGCCCTAACTATGGCTACACCTTC. It translates to CASSTGPNYGYTF.